Listed below are T cell receptor beta chains from one sample, sequenced in a study of low-dose radiotherapy and immunotherapy resistance in tumors. Using its own MiXCR run on the reads, TCRdb lists one record per CDR3 protein. This sample has approximately 90,000 distinct CDR3 sequences, with roughly a sixth found just once. The sequencing here drew on PBMCs, taken before treatment. These receptors were collected from a male donor with prostate cancer. Both conserved end residues are part of each CDR3. The D gene is left open where the match is weak. Size is stated as once, few, many, or a class for an expanded clone.

d_call | clone_size | j_call | v_call | cdr3_length | cdr3_aa | cdr3_nt
NA | many | TRBJ1-1 | TRBV5-1 | 14 | CASSLGPRNTEAFF | TGCGCCAGCAGCCTGGGACCGAGGAACACTGAAGCTTTCTTT
TRBD1 | few | TRBJ2-7 | TRBV25-1 | 14 | CASSETGGLYEQYF | TGTGCCAGCAGTGAGACAGGGGGCCTCTACGAGCAGTACTTC
NA | many | TRBJ2-7 | TRBV13 | 14 | CASSSGRGAVEQYF | TGTGCCAGCAGCTCCGGGCGTGGGGCCGTCGAGCAGTACTTC
NA | many | TRBJ2-1 | TRBV7-3 | 15 | CASSLYGGTYNEQFF | TGTGCCAGCAGCTTATACGGGGGTACCTACAATGAGCAGTTCTTC
NA | many | TRBJ2-5 | TRBV2 | 16 | CASIPTGLPLKETQYF | TGTGCCAGCATCCCGACCGGTCTGCCCTTGAAAGAGACCCAGTACTTC
NA | many | TRBJ1-2 | TRBV6-2/TRBV6-3 | 12 | CASRPQKRGYTF | TGTGCCAGCAGGCCTCAAAAACGAGGCTACACCTTC
NA | many | TRBJ1-1 | TRBV20-1 | 15 | CSARDFEVTNTEAFF | TGCAGTGCTAGAGATTTTGAGGTTACGAACACTGAAGCTTTCTTT
NA | many | TRBJ1-1 | TRBV7-9 | 15 | CASNHRDSNRAEAFF | TGTGCCAGCAACCACCGGGACTCCAATCGGGCTGAAGCTTTCTTT
TRBD1 | many | TRBJ1-2 | TRBV30 | 18 | CAWSRGGTGAPLNYGYTF | TGTGCCTGGAGCAGAGGGGGGACAGGGGCCCCGTTGAACTATGGCTACACCTTC
TRBD2 | many | TRBJ2-7 | TRBV20-1 | 17 | CSARVWLAGGSGYEQYF | TGCAGTGCTAGAGTGTGGCTAGCGGGGGGGAGTGGGTACGAGCAGTACTTC
NA | many | TRBJ2-2 | TRBV20-1 | 13 | CSARDQNTGELFF | TGCAGTGCTAGAGATCAAAACACCGGGGAGCTGTTTTTT
TRBD2 | many | TRBJ2-2 | TRBV11-2 | 16 | CASSLNLAGAGGELFF | TGTGCCAGCAGCTTAAATCTAGCGGGGGCGGGCGGGGAGCTGTTTTTT
TRBD2 | many | TRBJ2-5 | TRBV7-8 | 16 | CASSPGGGKGLETQYF | TGTGCCAGCAGCCCCGGGGGGGGCAAAGGATTAGAGACCCAGTACTTC